The rows below give T cell receptor beta chains drawn from one sample of a study of blood T cell repertoires in COVID-19. The method was immunoSEQ multiplex PCR; TCRdb's version includes in-frame clones alone and lacks a portion of them. Here the sample spans about 500,000 clones, 89% being singletons. Material for sequencing was peripheral blood. These receptors came from a man aged 18-30 years with COVID-19, enrolled during active disease. Each CDR3 is given with its conserved first and last residue. Fields, in order: D gene, J gene, V gene, clone size, CDR3 protein, CDR3 DNA. D genes are given only for firm matches. Clone size is given for some rows only: seen once, a few or many times, or a class if the clone is expanded.

>-|TRBJ1-3|TRBV7-9|-
CASFWSGTARSGNTIYF
TGTGCCAGCTTTTGGTCCGGAACAGCCCGCTCTGGAAACACCATATATTTT
>-|TRBJ2-5|TRBV21-1|-
CASRKTAGEQVKTQYF
TGTGCCAGCAGGAAAACAGCGGGGGAGCAAGTGAAGACCCAGTACTTC
>-|TRBJ2-1|TRBV6-5|-
CASSYDRRNNEQFF
TGTGCCAGCAGTTACGACAGGCGAAACAATGAGCAGTTCTTC
>TRBD1|TRBJ2-3|TRBV7-8|-
CASSRDRVTDTQYF
TGTGCCAGCAGCCGGGACAGGGTCACAGATACGCAGTATTTT
>-|TRBJ1-2|TRBV6-5|few
CASRPGTAFLRTF
TGTGCCAGCAGACCCGGGACTGCGTTTTTGAGAACCTTC
>-|TRBJ1-1|TRBV7-9|-
CASSSTENREAFF
TGTGCCAGCAGCTCGACAGAAAACAGAGAAGCTTTCTTT
>-|TRBJ2-7|TRBV4-1|-
CASSQDTGTNSYEQYF
TGCGCCAGCAGCCAAGATACCGGGACAAACTCCTACGAGCAGTACTTC
>TRBD1|TRBJ1-4|TRBV6-7|-
CASSYLTNLQGTGANEKLFF
TGTGCCAGCAGTTACTTAACAAACTTACAGGGGACCGGGGCTAATGAAAAACTGTTTTTT
>-|TRBJ1-5|TRBV19|once
CASSILRDFSNQPQHF
TGTGCCAGTAGTATACTACGGGATTTTAGCAATCAGCCCCAGCATTTT
>TRBD2|TRBJ2-5|TRBV10-1|-
CASSDSRAGGQETQYF
TGCGCCAGCAGTGACTCCCGAGCGGGGGGTCAAGAGACCCAGTACTTC